Here is one T cell receptor beta chain with its context. TCRdb re-called the 5' RACE reads and gives one entry per CDR3 protein, without DNA. The sample holds roughly 390,000 distinct CDR3 sequences. Germline V gives CDR1 DFQATT, CDR2 SNEGSKA (reference sequence). The CDR3 length is 15 residues. This entry comes from a study of T cells expressing NK-cell markers. Study information: Sorted CD3+CD56+NKG2C+, CD3+CD56+NKG2C- and CD3+CD56-NKG2C+ T cells supplied TCR beta repertoires.

The chain recombines TRBV20-1 with TRBJ2-7; TCRdb picks TRBD1, but there is no DNA to check that call. The receptor comes from a woman in her forties or fifties in good health. Sequenced material: blood T cells: a sorted CD56 or NKG2C T cell subset, CD4+ or CD8+ T cells, or bulk PBMC T cells (not recorded which). The CDR3 region is CSASAALGLSYEQYF.